These 16 T cell receptor beta chains were sequenced from one sample in a study of response to subunit inactivated influenza vaccine. TCRdb processed the RT-PCR reads anew with MiXCR; each CDR3 protein has one entry. Of more than 700,000 distinct CDR3 sequences detected, around 20% appear once; the ten largest clones hold roughly a tenth. The sample here was PBMCs from blood, taken about 5 days after vaccination. All receptors come from a man aged 50 to 60 who received an inactivated influenza vaccine.

This clonotype has ten or more counts. V and J are TRBV12-3 or TRBV12-4 and TRBJ2-5; 9 nucleotides agree with TRBD2. Trimming removed 5 bases from V and 7 bases from J; junction bases left unmatched: 8. The CDR3 extends over 14 amino acids. The CDR3 here is CASSDSGRGGTQYF. In DNA form, the CDR3 reads TGTGCCAGCAGTGATAGCGGGAGAGGGGGGACCCAGTACTTC.

The chain joins TRBV6-1 to TRBJ2-2, with 7 positions matching TRBD1. Losses at the gene ends were 6 bases for V and 5 bases for J; bases not matched to a gene: 6. This CDR3 region has 14 residues. Germline V gene data show CDR1 as MNHNS and CDR2 as SASEGT. This CDR3 is CASRSGTETGELFF. The DNA of the CDR3 is TGTGCCAGCAGGTCCGGGACAGAGACCGGGGAGCTGTTTTTT.

The V and J genes are TRBV29-1 and TRBJ2-5, with a tentative D call TRBD1 (5 bases). The CDR3 spans 15 residues. With 0 bases removed from V and 1 base from J, the gap between germline ends came to 12 bases. The germline gives CDR1 SQVTM, CDR2 ANQGSEA. The CDR3 region is CSVEDGWGIQETQYF. CDR3 nucleotides: TGCAGCGTTGAAGACGGCTGGGGCATCCAAGAGACCCAGTACTTC.

This chain connects TRBV10-3 to TRBJ2-2; TRBD2 might be the D (5 bases). The V gene's germline CDR1 is ENHRY and CDR2 SYGVKD. The V gene lost 0 bases and the J gene lost 6 bases, with 14 bases spanning the gap. CDR3 length equals 16 residues. The CDR3 DNA sequence: TGTGCCATCAGTGAGTCCCTTCGGAGGATCGCCGGGGAGCTGTTTTTT. Its translation is CAISESLRRIAGELFF.

The sample holds a few counts of this clonotype. The CDR3 protein is CASSLVPGYTEAFF. The CDR3 bases are TGTGCCAGCAGCTTGGTTCCAGGGTATACTGAAGCTTTCTTT. This chain links TRBV5-5 with TRBJ1-1; D might be TRBD1 (5 bases). The ends were cut back, 0 bases at V and 5 bases at J, with 11 bases in the middle. The CDR3 consists of 14 residues. The V gene's germline CDR1 is SGHKS and CDR2 YYEKEE (reference sequence). Looking up the rest from reference TRBV5-5 and TRBJ1-1 gives the full variable domain: DAGVTQSPTHLIKTRGQQVTLRCSPISGHKSVSWYQQVLGQGPQFIFQYYEKEERGRGNFPDRFSARQFPNYSSELNVNALLLGDSALYLCASSLVPGYTEAFFGQGTRLTVV.

This clonotype occurred a few times. The CDR3 DNA reads as TGCAGCGTTATAAGACAGGGGGTCGGAGTGAACACCGGGGAGCTGTTTTTT. As protein: CSVIRQGVGVNTGELFF. The gene calls are TRBV29-1 and TRBJ2-2, with 9 bases matching TRBD1. Germline CDR1 reads SQVTM; CDR2 reads ANQGSEA. The CDR3 contains 17 residues. V dropped 5 bases and J dropped 1; count of bases not matched to a gene: 11.

This clonotype was picked up a small number of times. The chain employs TRBV28 and TRBJ2-2, with 9 bases aligning to TRBD1. Germline assignment: CDR1 MDHEN and CDR2 SYDVKM. V shed 10 bases and J 4 bases; nucleotides not matched to a gene: 13. CDR3 size: 16 residues. CDR3 nucleotide sequence: TGTGCCACCGCCGCCACCGGGACAGGGACCACCGGGGAGCTGTTTTTT. Its translation is CATAATGTGTTGELFF.

In its sample, this clonotype was seen a few times. This chain connects TRBV2 to TRBJ2-3; the match to TRBD1 covers 7 bases. CDR1 and CDR2 from the germline V gene are SNHLY and FYNNEI. The CDR3 runs to 13 residues. The J segment lost 8 bases and the V segment lost 5 bases, leaving 7 bases of the junction unmatched. The CDR3 is CASSPKTGTTQYF. CDR3 bases: TGTGCCAGCAGTCCCAAGACAGGGACTACGCAGTATTTT. The complete variable domain, with remaining parts taken from reference TRBV2 and TRBJ2-3, reads EPEVTQTPSHQVTQMGQEVILRCVPISNHLYFYWYRQILGQKVEFLVSFYNNEISEKSEIFDDQFSVERPDGSNFTLKIRSTKLEDSAMYFCASSPKTGTTQYFGPGTRLTVL.

This clonotype has just a few counts. The genes are TRBV9 and TRBJ1-4; D unresolved. Germline V gene data show CDR1 as SGDLS and CDR2 as YYNGEE. The V end lost 4 bases, the J end lost 8 bases, and 12 bases lay between the germline ends. The CDR3 is made up of 13 amino acids. CDR3 residues: CASSRSTDEKLFF. In nucleotides, the CDR3 is TGTGCCAGCAGCCGGAGCACGGACGAAAAACTGTTTTTT.

This chain joins TRBV2 and TRBJ1-5; 7 bases fit TRBD1. The J segment lost 5 bases and the V segment lost 6 bases, leaving 7 bases of the junction unmatched. CDR3 length: 14 residues. From germline, CDR1 is SNHLY and CDR2 FYNNEI. CDR3 region: CASRETGLDQPQHF. The CDR3 DNA sequence: TGTGCCAGCAGGGAGACAGGGCTCGATCAGCCCCAGCATTTT.

This clonotype was recorded only once. The J gene is TRBJ1-5, the V gene TRBV7-2; maybe TRBD1 (5 bases). V lost 0 bases and J 8 bases, leaving 14 bases between the germline ends. The CDR3 sequence is 15 residues long. The germline V gene has CDR1 SGHTA and CDR2 FQGNSA. The CDR3 loop reads CASSLALGVQEPQHF. The CDR3 nucleotides are TGTGCCAGCAGCTTAGCGCTGGGGGTTCAGGAGCCCCAGCATTTT.

The chain joins TRBV7-9 to TRBJ2-5, with D unclear. CDR1 SEHNR and CDR2 FQNEAQ come from the germline V gene (reference sequence). CDR3 length: 11 amino acids. V was pared by 4 bases and J by 7 bases, with 7 bases between. CDR3 DNA: TGTGCCAGCAGCTCCTTAGCGACCCAGTACTTC. Translation: CASSSLATQYF. The full variable domain, with the rest looked up from reference TRBV7-9 and TRBJ2-5, is DTGVSQNPRHKITKRGQNVTFRCDPISEHNRLYWYRQTLGQGPEFLTYFQNEAQLEKSRLLSDRFSAERPKGSFSTLEIQRTEQGDSAMYLCASSSLATQYFGPGTRLLVL.

The chain is built from TRBV6-2 or TRBV6-3 and TRBJ2-1; TRBD2 agrees at 9 bases. V trimming: 0 bases; J trimming: 2 bases; junction bases outside the gene matches: 5. CDR3 length: 17 amino acids. Germline CDR1 MNHEY, CDR2 SVGEGT. The CDR3 spells CASSYSGGRAAYNEQFF. The CDR3, as DNA: TGTGCCAGCAGTTACTCGGGCGGGAGGGCTGCCTACAATGAGCAGTTCTTC.

This clonotype appeared a few times. The rearrangement links TRBV12-3 or TRBV12-4 to TRBJ2-5; 8 bases fit TRBD1. CDR3 size: 13 residues. With 3 bases clipped from V and 7 bases from J, the junction kept 4 bases outside the gene matches. The CDR3 loop is CASSFFTGGTQYF. The DNA of the CDR3 is TGTGCCAGCAGTTTCTTTACAGGGGGGACCCAGTACTTC.

The rearrangement uses TRBV28 and TRBJ2-1, with 10 bases aligning to TRBD2. Germline trimming cut 2 bases from V and 7 bases from J; bases unmatched to any gene: 8. This CDR3 contains 16 residues. Germline CDR1 reads MDHEN; CDR2 reads SYDVKM. The CDR3 DNA is TGTGCCAGCAGTTTACCTGGTAGCGGGGGGAATAATGAGCAGTTCTTC. As protein: CASSLPGSGGNNEQFF.

The gene calls are TRBV5-6 and TRBJ2-7; 9 nucleotides agree with TRBD1. CDR3 length equals 16 residues. J lost 1 base, V lost 4 bases, and 9 bases had no gene match. Germline V gene data show CDR1 as SGHDT and CDR2 as YYEEEE. This CDR3 reads CASSASGTGRSYEQYF. Here the CDR3 DNA reads TGTGCCAGCAGCGCCTCCGGGACAGGGAGATCCTACGAGCAGTACTTC.